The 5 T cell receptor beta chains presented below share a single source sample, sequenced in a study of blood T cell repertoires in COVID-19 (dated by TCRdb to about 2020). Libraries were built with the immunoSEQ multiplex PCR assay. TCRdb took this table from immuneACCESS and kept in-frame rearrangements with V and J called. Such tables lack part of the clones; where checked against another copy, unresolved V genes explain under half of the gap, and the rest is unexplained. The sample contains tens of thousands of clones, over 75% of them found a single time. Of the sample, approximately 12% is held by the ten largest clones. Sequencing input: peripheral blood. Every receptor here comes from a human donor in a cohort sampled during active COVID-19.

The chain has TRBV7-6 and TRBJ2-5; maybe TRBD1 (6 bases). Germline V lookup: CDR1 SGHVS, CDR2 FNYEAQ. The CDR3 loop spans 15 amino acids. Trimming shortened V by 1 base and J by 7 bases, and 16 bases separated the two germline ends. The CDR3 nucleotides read TGTGCCAGCAGCTTAGGTTCGGGACAAGGGCGGACCCAGTACTTC. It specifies CASSLGSGQGRTQYF.

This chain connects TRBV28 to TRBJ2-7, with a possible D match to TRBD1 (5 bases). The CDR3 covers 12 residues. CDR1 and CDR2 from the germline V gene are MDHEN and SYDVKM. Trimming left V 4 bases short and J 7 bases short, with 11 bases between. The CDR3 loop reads CASSSPGMEQYF. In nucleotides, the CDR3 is TGTGCCAGCAGTTCGCCAGGGATGGAGCAGTACTTC.

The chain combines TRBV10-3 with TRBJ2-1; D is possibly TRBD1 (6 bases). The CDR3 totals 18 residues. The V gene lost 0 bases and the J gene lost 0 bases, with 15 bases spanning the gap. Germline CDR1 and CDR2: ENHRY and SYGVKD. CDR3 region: CAISESASGQSSYNEQFF. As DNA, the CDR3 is TGTGCCATCAGTGAGTCGGCCAGCGGACAGAGCTCCTACAATGAGCAGTTCTTC.

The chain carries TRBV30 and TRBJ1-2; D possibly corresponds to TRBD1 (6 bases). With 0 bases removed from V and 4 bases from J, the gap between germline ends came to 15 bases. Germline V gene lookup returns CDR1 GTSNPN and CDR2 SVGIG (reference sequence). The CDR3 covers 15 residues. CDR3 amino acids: CAWSVVRGMSYGYTF. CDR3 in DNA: TGTGCCTGGAGTGTAGTGAGGGGGATGAGCTATGGCTACACCTTC. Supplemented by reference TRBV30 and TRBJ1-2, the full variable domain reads SQTIHQWPATLVQPVGSPLSLECTVEGTSNPNLYWYRQAAGRGLQLLFYSVGIGQISSEVPQNLSASRPQDRQFILSSKKLLLSDSGFYLCAWSVVRGMSYGYTFGSGTRLTVV.

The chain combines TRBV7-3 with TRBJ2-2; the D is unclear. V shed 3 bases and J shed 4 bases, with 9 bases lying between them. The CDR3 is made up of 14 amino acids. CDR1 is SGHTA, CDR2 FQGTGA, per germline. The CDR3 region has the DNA TGTGCCAGCAGCTTTTTGACTGCCACCGGGGAGCTGTTTTTT. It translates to CASSFLTATGELFF.